The next 12 T cell receptor beta chains were all read from a single sample in a study of T-cell memory formation after mild COVID-19. TCRdb re-derived calls from the 5' RACE reads in MiXCR, one entry per CDR3 protein. The sample has 750 to 900 distinct CDR3 sequences, 35% to 55% seen once. Sequencing used PBMCs or a T cell subset sorted from them (not recorded which). All receptors derive from an adult who had mild COVID-19 (a few samples of this study predate the infection). Cell type and time point are not known.

Relative to its sample, this clonotype is large. The chain joins TRBV7-8 to TRBJ1-2, with 9 bases aligning to TRBD1. CDR3 length: 14 amino acids. Unmatched junction bases numbered 5, after V lost 5 bases and J lost 4 bases. Germline V gene sequence: CDR1 SGHVS, CDR2 FQNEAQ. The CDR3 DNA reads TGTGCCAGCAGCCCCAAGGGACAGGGCTATGGCTACACCTTC. Translated: CASSPKGQGYGYTF.

The chain uses TRBV7-2 and TRBJ2-1; unclear D gene. The CDR3 runs 14 residues. The ends were cut back, 1 base at V and 9 bases at J, with 13 bases in the middle. Per the germline V gene, CDR1 is SGHTA and CDR2 is FQGNSA. CDR3 sequence reads: CASSLEETRSEQFF. CDR3 sequence (DNA): TGTGCCAGCAGCTTAGAAGAGACCCGGTCTGAGCAGTTCTTC.

This clonotype counts as large (0.1 to 1%). V gene TRBV18 combines with J gene TRBJ2-7, with TRBD1 matching 7 bases. Trimming cost V 1 base and J 2 bases; bases outside gene matches: 2. The CDR3 length is 14 residues. Germline V gene sequence: CDR1 KGHSH, CDR2 LQKENI. The CDR3 nucleotides are TGTGCCAGCTCACCACGGGACAGTACCTACGAGCAGTACTTC. Its translation: CASSPRDSTYEQYF.

The genes are TRBV6-6 and TRBJ2-7, with D perhaps TRBD1 (5 bases). From germline, CDR1 is MNHNY and CDR2 SVGAGI (reference sequence). The V end lost 7 bases, the J end lost 0 bases, and 13 bases lay between the germline ends. CDR3 length equals 14 residues. The CDR3 is CASTETDGSYEQYF. The CDR3 DNA sequence: TGTGCCAGCACGGAGACAGACGGCTCCTACGAGCAGTACTTC.

By its share, this clonotype is large (0.1 to 1%). The rearrangement uses TRBV6-5 and TRBJ2-2; possible D gene TRBD1, 5 bases. CDR3 size: 14 residues. Between the trimmed V and J ends, which lost 6 bases and 1 base, there was a span of 9 bases. Germline V gene data show CDR1 as MNHEY and CDR2 as SVGAGI. The CDR3 DNA follows: TGTGCCAGCAGGGCCACAGGGAACACCGGGGAGCTGTTTTTT. Translated, it gives CASRATGNTGELFF.

This clonotype is deemed large. The chain joins TRBV6-5 to TRBJ1-2; D is unresolved. Trimming took 2 bases from V and 5 from J, leaving 12 bases between them. CDR3 length: 14 residues. Germline lookup yields CDR1 MNHEY and CDR2 SVGAGI. This chain's CDR3 is CASSYGPAFYGYTF. The CDR3 region has the DNA TGTGCCAGCAGTTACGGACCAGCTTTTTATGGCTACACCTTC.

This clonotype is categorized as large (0.1 to 1%). The chain employs TRBV6-5 and TRBJ2-3; maybe TRBD2 (5 bases). From germline, CDR1 is MNHEY and CDR2 SVGAGI. V dropped 1 base and J dropped 5 bases, with 16 bases sitting between them. CDR3 length equals 16 residues. CDR3 region: CASSYLGAGLKDTQYF. Written as DNA, the CDR3 is TGTGCCAGCAGTTACTTAGGTGCGGGTCTCAAAGATACGCAGTATTTT.

This CDR3 is CASSLGPAGELETQYF. The CDR3 DNA follows: TGCGCCAGCAGCTTGGGGCCAGCGGGAGAGCTAGAGACCCAGTACTTC. This chain connects TRBV5-1 to TRBJ2-5; 8 nucleotides align to TRBD2. The CDR3 is 16 residues long. With 0 bases clipped from V and 4 bases from J, the junction kept 8 bases outside the gene matches. Germline CDR1 SGHRS, CDR2 YFSETQ.

This clonotype is deemed large. The chain recombines TRBV7-9 with TRBJ2-1; 12 bases map to TRBD2. The CDR3 runs to 16 residues. Trimming took 5 bases from V and 6 from J; bases not matched to a gene: 8. CDR1 is SEHNR and CDR2 is FQNEAQ in the germline V gene (reference sequence). CDR3 nucleotide sequence: TGTGCCAGCAGCCTGGGACTAGCGGGCTCCGGCAATGAGCAGTTCTTC. It specifies CASSLGLAGSGNEQFF.

The chain joins TRBV12-3 or TRBV12-4 to TRBJ2-7; 11 bases fit TRBD1. The CDR3 has 15 amino acids. Trimming removed 7 bases from V and 3 bases from J; junction bases left unmatched: 8. The chain's CDR3 is CASTDRDRGVYEQYF. CDR3 sequence (DNA): TGTGCCAGCACCGACCGGGACAGGGGGGTCTACGAGCAGTACTTC.

This clonotype is judged large. The rearrangement links TRBV5-1 to TRBJ2-1, with TRBD1 matching 8 bases. The CDR3 contains 15 residues. Germline V gene sequence: CDR1 SGHRS, CDR2 YFSETQ. The V and J ends lost 2 bases and 3 bases, in that order; junction bases with no gene match: 4. CDR3 region: CASSLYGQGYNEQFF. DNA for the CDR3: TGCGCCAGCAGCTTATATGGACAGGGCTACAATGAGCAGTTCTTC. Using reference TRBV5-1 and TRBJ2-1 for the parts outside the CDR3, the full variable domain is KAGVTQTPRYLIKTRGQQVTLSCSPISGHRSVSWYQQTPGQGLQFLFEYFSETQRNKGNFPGRFSGRQFSNSRSEMNVSTLELGDSALYLCASSLYGQGYNEQFFGPGTRLTVL.

By frequency in the sample, this clonotype is medium-sized. This sequence joins TRBV7-9 and TRBJ2-7, with a weak D call TRBD1 (6 bases). This CDR3 region has 13 residues. In germline, CDR1 is SEHNR, CDR2 FQNEAQ (reference sequence). The V end lost 5 bases, the J end lost 5 bases, and 13 bases lay between the germline ends. The CDR3 DNA reads as TGTGCCAGCAGCAAGACAGGAACCAACGAGCAGTACTTC. Translating it yields CASSKTGTNEQYF.